In this sample, the clone carrying this T cell receptor (beta chain) turned up a few times. The sample belongs to a study of blood T cells in healthy people across ages. Sample-barcoded 5' priming and a J-beta primer mix drove a second PCR of roughly 7 to 11 cycles. From the 5' RACE reads, TCRdb called clonotypes with MiXCR, one entry per CDR3 protein. The table lists hundreds of thousands of distinct CDR3 sequences, about 25% of them singletons. Donors were healthy Caucasian individuals from Russia aged about 6 to 90. Each individual donor underwent a draw of about 9.9 milliliters of peripheral blood. The V gene end was trimmed by 5 bases and the J gene end by 8 bases; junction bases not matched to a gene: 4. The germline gives CDR1 MDHEN, CDR2 SYDVKM. The CDR3 length is 13 residues. The same data also went into a second study, on T cells of mothers and their children. This second study notes: Mothers gave over 9 million TCR beta CDR3 reads each, and children roughly 3.3 million each.

The source material was blood. This receptor was obtained from a boy between 10 and 17 years old in good health. The chain links TRBV28 to TRBJ1-4, with 8 bases lining up with TRBD1. The CDR3 DNA sequence: TGTGCCAGCAGTGGACAGGGACGCGAAAAACTGTTTTTT. As protein: CASSGQGREKLFF.